This T cell receptor beta chain is from a study of cytomegalovirus exposure and HLA in healthy donors. Study results and limitations: The study designated roughly 150 TCR beta chains cytomegalovirus-associated. Both high specificity and high sensitivity reportedly marked the classifier's diagnosis of cytomegalovirus status.

The assay was immunoSEQ multiplex PCR, and TCRdb's table has in-frame clones only and misses some. Of about 280,000 clones listed, roughly 90% were seen once; the top ten hold over 0.7%. To note about this clone: Its antigen is unknown. Possible read error: a much larger clone is one base away.

The TCR originated in a woman aged 18-29 years in good health and CMV-seronegative. Input material: PBMCs.

This CDR3 is CASSSGLAGYEQYF. Here the CDR3 DNA reads TGTGCCAGCAGCTCGGGACTAGCGGGCTACGAGCAGTACTTC. The J gene is TRBJ2-7, the V gene TRBV7-2; TRBD2 agrees at 12 bases. From germline, CDR1 is SGHTA and CDR2 FQGNSA. The CDR3 consists of 14 residues. V lost 4 bases to trimming and J lost 3 bases; unmatched junction nucleotides: 1.